This TCR beta chain emerged from a study of blood T cell repertoires in COVID-19 (dated by TCRdb to the early 2020s). Study-level background: Collaborator samples came from the United States, Italy and Spain and covered acute and convalescent phases of COVID-19. The repertoires were made available in a free public database intended to serve as a resource for research on the immune response to SARS-CoV-2. Subjects who had been exposed to COVID-19, were actively infected with it, or had recovered from it provided the deeply sampled blood TCRbeta repertoires that made up the dataset. Sample metadata almost always included a de-identified subject ID, COVID-19 status, age in years and sex. HLA class I and class II types, where available, came from metadata supplied by the sample provider rather than from assay-based typing. Samples came from the ongoing ImmuneRACE study (first 160 participants) plus 1,254 subjects from 6 global collaborators. The material from the prospective study consisted of cDNA or gDNA derived from T cells, B-cell-depleted T cells, or PBMCs. Overall study results and their limits: The quantity of clinical and demographic metadata differed by source and by participant and was supplied without curation.

V gives up 3 bases and J gives up 5 bases, and the segment between their germline ends measures 7 bases. From the cysteine through the phenylalanine, the CDR3 covers 12 amino acids. CDR3 DNA only is kept here, 36 bases in frame from base 1. TCRbeta CDR3 regions were amplified from genomic DNA using the immunoSEQ Assay, a bias-controlled multiplex PCR. As for the authors' bioinformatics: Nucleated cell counts per sample were estimated from amplification of reference gene primers within the assay. To quantify the absolute abundance of each unique TCRbeta CDR3 rearrangement, sequence reads were collapsed and filtered. Productive Simpson clonality was computed per sample as the square root of Simpson's diversity index over productive rearrangements. Imported from immuneACCESS, the table was reduced by TCRdb to in-frame sequences with V and J called. These copies leave out some clones; in studies compared against another copy, an unresolved V gene accounts for under half, and the cause of the remainder is not known. That table supplies the V and J calls and clone size; D and trimming were determined from the DNA. In all, the sample holds 220,000 or so clones, and around four fifths of those were seen once. The top ten hold about 5.1% of the sample.

Another Seattle source contributed samples from volunteer blood donors who had recovered from COVID-19. Whole blood was collected in K2EDTA tubes by collaborating institutions according to the institutions' own protocols. For TCRbeta analysis, collaborators shipped samples as frozen whole blood, isolated PBMCs, or DNA extracted from either of those sample types. To note about this clone: Its antigen remains undetermined. Base-call qualities are not available, and no considerably larger clone is one nucleotide away.

The chain employs TRBV12-3 or TRBV12-4 and TRBJ1-2; no D segment can be confidently identified. The sequence was collected from a woman in her fifties or sixties who had recovered from COVID-19. The sequenced sample consisted of peripheral blood. The sequence in DNA is TGTGCCAGCAGTTTCGGTGATTATGGCTACACCTTC. Its translation is CASSFGDYGYTF.